The 32 T cell receptor beta chains below all came from one sample that was sequenced in a study of vaccination and CD4 T cells after COVID-19. Treatment given: approximately 9-day PBMC culture with coronavirus spike peptide pools or control peptides (ViraFEST assay). An Oncomine TCR Beta short-read assay was used to sequence the DNA from cultured CD4+ T cells. MiXCR was run by TCRdb on the PCR reads, yielding one entry per CDR3 protein. The data hold about 19,000 distinct CDR3 sequences, with approximately 33% observed a single time. These receptors lack a known antigen. Sample: cultured CD4+ T cells from blood. Receptors originate from a human donor with COVID-19.

This clonotype was observed a handful of times. The chain joins TRBV12-3 or TRBV12-4 to TRBJ1-1, with 9 bases fitting TRBD1. The length of the CDR3 is 13 residues. The V and J ends lost 9 bases and 5 bases, in that order; junction bases with no gene match: 7. The CDR3 sequence: CARGQGRRTEAFF. CDR3 in DNA: TGTGCCAGAGGACAGGGGCGAAGGACTGAAGCTTTCTTT.

This clonotype rates as large. V and J are TRBV7-8 and TRBJ1-6; D is unresolved. V gave up 0 bases and J gave up 9 bases, with 12 bases separating them. CDR3 length: 15 amino acids. Germline V gives CDR1 SGHVS, CDR2 FQNEAQ. The CDR3 DNA is TGTGCCAGCAGCTTAGCGGAAGTCATAGCTTCACCCCTCCACTTT. It is translated as CASSLAEVIASPLHF.

This clonotype appeared once. CDR3 nucleotide sequence: TGTGCCAGCAGCTTAGTCCCCCCGGAGACCCAGTACTTC. It is translated as CASSLVPPETQYF. The genes are TRBV5-4 and TRBJ2-5; no clear D gene. V lost 2 bases and J 5 bases, leaving 10 bases between the germline ends. This CDR3 has 13 amino acids. Germline CDR1 is SGHNT and CDR2 is YYREEE (reference sequence).

V gene TRBV27 combines with J gene TRBJ1-6; TRBD1 matches 9 bases. This CDR3 is built from 15 residues. Germline trimming cut 7 bases from V and 8 bases from J; bases unmatched to any gene: 9. Looked up from germline, CDR1 is MNHEY and CDR2 is SMNVEV (reference sequence). CDR3 sequence reads: CASTGQGRKDSPLHF. CDR3 nucleotide sequence: TGTGCCAGCACTGGACAGGGGAGGAAAGATTCACCCCTCCACTTT.

The chain uses TRBV2 and TRBJ1-3; D is unresolved. Trimming removed 6 bases at V and 0 bases at J, with 9 bases between. Looked up from germline, CDR1 is SNHLY and CDR2 is FYNNEI. This CDR3 region has 14 residues. The CDR3 DNA sequence: TGTGCCAGCAGCACTGGACTCTCTGGAAACACCATATATTTT. This codes for CASSTGLSGNTIYF.

This rearrangement joins TRBV19 to TRBJ2-7; 8 bases agree with TRBD2. The CDR3 loop spans 14 amino acids. The junction had 10 bases not matched to a gene; V was cut back by 7 bases and J by 5 bases. The germline CDR1 and CDR2 sequences are LNHDA and SQIVND (reference sequence). The CDR3 loop is CASTGRGVQDEQYF. In DNA form, the CDR3 reads TGTGCCAGTACCGGGAGGGGCGTGCAAGACGAGCAGTACTTC. Full variable domain (rest looked up from reference TRBV19 and TRBJ2-7): DGGITQSPKYLFRKEGQNVTLSCEQNLNHDAMYWYRQDPGQGLRLIYYSQIVNDFQKGDIAEGYSVSREKKESFPLTVTSAQKNPTAFYLCASTGRGVQDEQYFGPGTRLTVT.

V gene TRBV28 combines with J gene TRBJ1-6; the match to TRBD1 covers 9 bases. J gave up 7 bases and V 10 bases, and 8 bases lay outside the gene matches. In germline, CDR1 is MDHEN, CDR2 SYDVKM. The CDR3 contains 14 residues. The CDR3 here is CATGTGQRNSPLHF. The CDR3 bases are TGTGCCACCGGGACAGGGCAGAGGAATTCACCCCTCCACTTT.

This clonotype was counted only a few times. The chain joins TRBV5-4 to TRBJ2-7, with D maybe TRBD1 (6 bases). The germline CDR1 and CDR2 sequences are SGHNT and YYREEE (reference sequence). V lost 4 bases and J 0 bases, leaving 20 bases between the germline ends. The CDR3 has 17 amino acids. Here the CDR3 reads CASSPWVQGQSSYEQYF. Written as DNA, the CDR3 is TGTGCCAGCAGCCCTTGGGTACAGGGCCAAAGCTCCTACGAGCAGTACTTC.

J is TRBJ2-5 and V is TRBV20-1; 11 bases line up with TRBD2. CDR1 is DFQATT, CDR2 SNEGSKA, per germline (reference sequence). This CDR3 contains 16 residues. V shed 1 base and J 7 bases; nucleotides not matched to a gene: 11. The CDR3 coding sequence is TGCAGTGCTAGAGGTCCTACAACTAGCGGGGGTTGGACCCAGTACTTC. Protein sequence: CSARGPTTSGGWTQYF.

The V and J genes are TRBV6-1 and TRBJ2-2, with D unresolved. CDR1 and CDR2 (germline): MNHNS, SASEGT. This CDR3 region has 14 residues. The ends were cut back, 5 bases at V and 4 bases at J, with 11 bases in the middle. The CDR3 DNA is TGTGCCAGCAGTCAGTCCTCGATCACCGGGGAGCTGTTTTTT. Protein product: CASSQSSITGELFF.

The J gene is TRBJ2-2, the V gene TRBV11-3; D could derive from TRBD1 or TRBD2 (6 bases each). CDR1 is SGHNT and CDR2 is YENEEA in the germline V gene. This CDR3 region has 15 residues. Trimming cost V 5 bases and J 5 bases, with 15 bases left between them. The DNA for the CDR3 is TGTGCCAGCAGCCAGAGGGGGGTAGAGACCGGGGAGCTGTTTTTT. It is translated as CASSQRGVETGELFF.

This clonotype has just a few counts. J is TRBJ1-5 and V is TRBV7-2, with a possible D match to TRBD1 (5 bases). This CDR3 spans 14 amino acids. The V end was cut by 2 bases, the J end by 5 bases, with 10 bases between. CDR1 is SGHTA and CDR2 is FQGNSA in the germline V gene. Here the CDR3 DNA reads TGTGCCAGCAGCTTATCAGGGAGCCATCAGCCCCAGCATTTT. It translates to CASSLSGSHQPQHF.

The V call is TRBV7-9, the J call TRBJ1-3; TRBD1 is a possible D gene (6 bases). The CDR3 has 16 residues. Trimming stripped 3 bases from V and 0 bases from J, with 12 bases between. From germline, CDR1 is SEHNR and CDR2 FQNEAQ (reference sequence). CDR3 sequence: CASSFNGGLSGNTIYF. The CDR3 DNA reads as TGTGCCAGCAGCTTCAACGGGGGCCTCTCTGGAAACACCATATATTTT.

DNA for the CDR3: TGTGCCAGCAGTTTAACGACAGGGTTTAGCAATCAGCCCCAGCATTTT. It specifies CASSLTTGFSNQPQHF. The chain employs TRBV6-5 and TRBJ1-5, with 7 bases that match TRBD1. Germline V gene sequence: CDR1 MNHEY, CDR2 SVGAGI. J gave up 0 bases and V 4 bases, and 6 bases lay outside the gene matches. The length of the CDR3 is 16 residues.

J is TRBJ1-3 and V is TRBV20-1; D remains unclear. The CDR3 is made up of 12 amino acids. Between the trimmed V and J ends, which lost 3 bases and 0 bases, there was a span of 3 bases. Looked up from germline, CDR1 is DFQATT and CDR2 is SNEGSKA (reference sequence). The CDR3 DNA sequence: TGCAGTGCTAGGTTCTCTGGAAACACCATATATTTT. This codes for CSARFSGNTIYF.

V and J are TRBV2 and TRBJ2-2, with no clear D. Germline CDR1 SNHLY, CDR2 FYNNEI. V was pared by 4 bases and J by 0 bases, with 9 bases between. The CDR3 is 15 residues long. The CDR3 DNA reads as TGTGCCAGCAGTGCGTTGCACCCGAACACCGGGGAGCTGTTTTTT. Translation: CASSALHPNTGELFF. The whole variable domain, filled in from reference TRBV2 and TRBJ2-2, reads EPEVTQTPSHQVTQMGQEVILRCVPISNHLYFYWYRQILGQKVEFLVSFYNNEISEKSEIFDDQFSVERPDGSNFTLKIRSTKLEDSAMYFCASSALHPNTGELFFGEGSRLTVL.

The table lists this clonotype with a few counts. DNA of the CDR3: TGTGCCAGTATCCGACAGGGGGCTGGCACTGAAGCTTTCTTT. It is translated as CASIRQGAGTEAFF. J is TRBJ1-1 and V is TRBV19; 10 bases match TRBD1. V trimming: 7 bases; J trimming: 4 bases; junction bases outside the gene matches: 6. Germline V gene data show CDR1 as LNHDA and CDR2 as SQIVND (reference sequence). This CDR3 region has 14 residues.

This clonotype is judged medium-sized. The chain recombines TRBV10-3 with TRBJ1-2; D perhaps matches TRBD1 (5 bases). Germline V CDR1 and CDR2: ENHRY, SYGVKD. The CDR3 consists of 15 residues. Trimming removed 3 bases from V and 3 bases from J, with 14 bases in between. The CDR3 region has the DNA TGTGCCATCAGTGAAGACAGATTTGAGGACTATGGCTACACCTTC. Translated: CAISEDRFEDYGYTF.

The chain couples TRBV24-1 to TRBJ2-2; D might be TRBD1 or TRBD2, each matching 5 bases. The germline V gene has CDR1 KGHDR and CDR2 SFDVKD. The germline V and J ends were trimmed by 2 bases and 5 bases, with 14 bases remaining between them. The CDR3 consists of 16 residues. The CDR3 loop is CATSDSRDGRTGELFF. The CDR3 nucleotides read TGTGCCACCAGTGATTCAAGGGACGGTCGGACCGGGGAGCTGTTTTTT.

The sample holds a few counts of this clonotype. V is TRBV10-3 and J is TRBJ2-7; TRBD2 aligns across 9 bases. CDR3 length: 13 amino acids. V trimming: 6 bases; J trimming: 2 bases; junction bases outside the gene matches: 2. Per germline, CDR1 ENHRY and CDR2 SYGVKD. The DNA of the CDR3 is TGTGCCATCAGCCCTAGCGGGGCCTACGAGCAGTACTTC. Its translation is CAISPSGAYEQYF.

The rearrangement links TRBV6-1 to TRBJ2-6; 8 nucleotides line up with TRBD1. This CDR3 contains 19 residues. Losses at the gene ends were 7 bases for V and 4 bases for J; bases not matched to a gene: 18. Germline lookup yields CDR1 MNHNS and CDR2 SASEGT. The CDR3: CASIGNRQGAVGGANVLTF. For the CDR3, the DNA is TGTGCCAGCATTGGAAATCGGCAGGGGGCTGTTGGAGGGGCCAACGTCCTGACTTTC.

The table lists this clonotype with a few counts. The J gene is TRBJ1-6, the V gene TRBV20-1; D possibly corresponds to TRBD1 (5 bases). The V end lost 0 bases, the J end lost 5 bases, and 11 bases lay between the germline ends. This CDR3 has 15 residues. Germline assignment: CDR1 DFQATT and CDR2 SNEGSKA (reference sequence). This chain's CDR3 is CSARDLRGDNSPLHF. In DNA, the CDR3 is TGCAGTGCTAGAGATTTAAGAGGGGATAATTCACCCCTCCACTTT.

There are a few counts of this clonotype. J is TRBJ1-1 and V is TRBV20-1, with no clear D. The CDR3 consists of 12 residues. Trimming stripped 2 bases from V and 8 bases from J, with 12 bases between. Germline V gene data show CDR1 as DFQATT and CDR2 as SNEGSKA (reference sequence). CDR3 loop: CSARPAVAEAFF. The CDR3 nucleotides are TGCAGTGCTAGACCGGCAGTAGCAGAAGCTTTCTTT.

The CDR3: CASSSQGGGNTIYF. The CDR3 region has the DNA TGTGCCAGCAGTAGCCAGGGGGGTGGAAACACCATATATTTT. V is TRBV6-1 and J is TRBJ1-3, with 7 bases lining up with TRBD1. This CDR3 contains 14 residues. Germline trimming cut 5 bases from V and 3 bases from J; bases unmatched to any gene: 4. The germline CDR1 and CDR2 sequences are MNHNS and SASEGT.

The rearrangement joins TRBV27 to TRBJ2-1; no clear D gene. Trimming shortened V by 6 bases and J by 5 bases, and 11 bases separated the two germline ends. The length of the CDR3 is 13 residues. Per germline, CDR1 MNHEY and CDR2 SMNVEV (reference sequence). The CDR3: CASRDGFNNEQFF. In DNA form, the CDR3 reads TGTGCCAGCAGGGACGGATTCAACAATGAGCAGTTCTTC.

The chain carries TRBV6-1 and TRBJ2-2; 7 bases line up with TRBD1. Losses at the gene ends were 5 bases for V and 2 bases for J; bases not matched to a gene: 8. This CDR3 comprises 16 residues. The V gene's germline CDR1 is MNHNS and CDR2 SASEGT. Here the CDR3 DNA reads TGTGCCAGCAGTCTTTTGGGACAGCTAAACACCGGGGAGCTGTTTTTT. Its protein product is CASSLLGQLNTGELFF.

The rearrangement joins TRBV5-1 to TRBJ2-7; D is possibly TRBD1 or TRBD2 (5 bases each). Looked up from germline, CDR1 is SGHRS and CDR2 is YFSETQ. The CDR3 length is 15 residues. With 3 bases removed from V and 0 bases from J, the gap between germline ends came to 13 bases. CDR3 residues: CASSSTSGSSYEQYF. CDR3 DNA sequence: TGCGCCAGCAGCTCAACATCAGGGAGCTCCTACGAGCAGTACTTC. Full variable domain (outside the CDR3, taken from reference TRBV5-1 and TRBJ2-7): KAGVTQTPRYLIKTRGQQVTLSCSPISGHRSVSWYQQTPGQGLQFLFEYFSETQRNKGNFPGRFSGRQFSNSRSEMNVSTLELGDSALYLCASSSTSGSSYEQYFGPGTRLTVT.

The J gene is TRBJ1-6, the V gene TRBV12-3 or TRBV12-4, with 7 nucleotides matching TRBD1. With V trimmed by 4 bases and J by 5 bases, 2 bases remained unmatched. The CDR3 extends over 14 amino acids. CDR3 nucleotides: TGTGCCAGCAGTTGGACAGGCGATAATTCACCCCTCCACTTT. Its translation is CASSWTGDNSPLHF.

This chain links TRBV12-3 or TRBV12-4 with TRBJ2-2; 7 bases fit TRBD1. The CDR3 loop spans 16 amino acids. V shed 5 bases and J 4 bases; nucleotides not matched to a gene: 10. CDR3 loop: CASSPIGGAGTGELFF. CDR3 nucleotides: TGTGCCAGCAGTCCGATAGGGGGCGCTGGCACCGGGGAGCTGTTTTTT.

The rearrangement links TRBV6-5 to TRBJ2-7; D is perhaps TRBD1 or TRBD2 (6 bases each). Trimming stripped 0 bases from V and 0 bases from J, with 12 bases between. There are 16 residues in the CDR3. In germline, CDR1 is MNHEY, CDR2 SVGAGI. CDR3 residues: CASSYSGGGGSYEQYF. As DNA, the CDR3 is TGTGCCAGCAGTTACTCAGGTGGAGGGGGCTCCTACGAGCAGTACTTC.

The V call is TRBV5-1, the J call TRBJ1-2; no reliable D call. V dropped 0 bases and J dropped 8 bases, with 17 bases sitting between them. Germline assignment: CDR1 SGHRS and CDR2 YFSETQ. The CDR3 runs to 15 residues. This chain's CDR3 is CASSLGTESLGGYTF. The DNA for the CDR3 is TGCGCCAGCAGCTTGGGGACGGAGTCATTAGGAGGCTACACCTTC.

In its sample, this clonotype was seen a few times. The rearrangement uses TRBV20-1 and TRBJ1-5, with TRBD1 identical over 8 bases. This CDR3 spans 14 amino acids. V shed 6 bases, J shed 1 base, and the junction held 5 bases outside the gene matches. CDR1 is DFQATT and CDR2 is SNEGSKA in the germline V gene (reference sequence). CDR3 nucleotide sequence: TGCAGTGCCAGGACAGGGTTAAGCAATCAGCCCCAGCATTTT. Residues: CSARTGLSNQPQHF.